Presented here are 19 T cell receptor beta chains from one specimen sequenced in a study of monozygotic twins with inflammatory bowel disease. TCRdb reworked the 5' RACE reads into one entry per CDR3 protein, no DNA. This sample's table reports around 150,000 distinct CDR3 sequences. The sample was blood. All receptors come from a human donor with ulcerative colitis or Crohn's disease, or a healthy co-twin of an affected twin (not recorded which).

This chain uses TRBV7-9 with TRBJ2-7; TCRdb's D call of TRBD1 is untestable without DNA. Germline CDR1 reads SEHNR; CDR2 reads FQNEAQ (reference sequence). The CDR3 consists of 13 residues. CDR3 sequence reads: CASSLGTGGEQYF.

This rearrangement joins TRBV24-1 to TRBJ2-5. From germline, CDR1 is KGHDR and CDR2 SFDVKD. The CDR3 consists of 11 residues. CDR3 loop: CATRKDGAQYF.

The chain employs TRBV5-1 and TRBJ2-3; TCRdb indicates TRBD2, and absent DNA this call remains unverified. The CDR3 is made up of 15 amino acids. Germline CDR1 SGHRS, CDR2 YFSETQ. The CDR3 region is CASSPGLFSTDTQYF.

This chain joins TRBV4-1 and TRBJ2-7; TCRdb's D call of TRBD1 is untestable without DNA. The CDR3 consists of 12 residues. CDR1 is MGHRA and CDR2 is YSYEKL in the germline V gene. CDR3 in amino acids: CASSAQGLEQYF.

The rearrangement joins TRBV4-1 to TRBJ2-5; the TCRdb call, TRBD2, lacks DNA for checking. The CDR3 sequence is 17 residues long. CDR1 MGHRA and CDR2 YSYEKL come from the germline V gene. The CDR3 is CASSQEAAGGRIKTQYF.

J is TRBJ1-2 and V is TRBV19. The germline CDR1 and CDR2 sequences are LNHDA and SQIVND (reference sequence). There are 14 residues in the CDR3. CDR3 protein: CASSNALANYGYTF. Full variable domain (rest looked up from reference TRBV19 and TRBJ1-2): DGGITQSPKYLFRKEGQNVTLSCEQNLNHDAMYWYRQDPGQGLRLIYYSQIVNDFQKGDIAEGYSVSREKKESFPLTVTSAQKNPTAFYLCASSNALANYGYTFGSGTRLTVV.

The rearrangement joins TRBV7-2 to TRBJ2-5; the TCRdb call, TRBD2, lacks DNA for checking. The CDR3 sequence is 15 residues long. The germline V gene encodes CDR1 SGHTA and CDR2 FQGNSA. CDR3 residues: CASSLGGGGQETQYF.

The chain links TRBV28 to TRBJ1-2. The V gene's germline CDR1 is MDHEN and CDR2 SYDVKM. The CDR3 is made up of 11 amino acids. The CDR3 reads CASRDGYGYTF.

The V gene is TRBV6-1, the J gene TRBJ2-7; TCRdb's assignment of TRBD2 cannot be checked, as there is no DNA. This CDR3 has 15 amino acids. The germline V gene encodes CDR1 MNHNS and CDR2 SASEGT. CDR3 amino acids: CASTRTSGSSYEQYF.

The rearrangement joins TRBV6-4 to TRBJ2-3; TCRdb indicates TRBD1, and absent DNA this call remains unverified. CDR1 MRHNA and CDR2 SNTAGT come from the germline V gene. The CDR3 runs to 13 residues. The chain's CDR3 is CASSPDRGTTQYF.

This chain links TRBV28 with TRBJ2-1; the TCRdb D gene call, TRBD2, has no DNA to confirm it. The CDR3 extends over 14 amino acids. Germline V gene lookup returns CDR1 MDHEN and CDR2 SYDVKM. The CDR3 protein is CASDSEGTLNEQFF.

The CDR3 is CASSFGQYYGYTF. This chain uses TRBV7-9 with TRBJ1-2. Germline CDR1 reads SEHNR; CDR2 reads FQNEAQ (reference sequence). This CDR3 is built from 13 residues.

The V call is TRBV12-3 or TRBV12-4, the J call TRBJ1-1; TCRdb names TRBD1, which stays unverified in the absence of DNA. The CDR3 has 16 residues. This chain's CDR3 is CASSLGINSPGTEAFF.

The chain joins TRBV18 to TRBJ2-1; the D call of TRBD1 rests on TCRdb alone, since no DNA is present to check it. Germline values: CDR1 KGHSH, CDR2 LQKENI. CDR3 size: 18 residues. CDR3 amino acids: CASSLTPYSTGEGHEQFF.

The chain employs TRBV29-1 and TRBJ1-3; TCRdb's D call, TRBD1, is unchecked because there is no DNA. Germline values: CDR1 SQVTM, CDR2 ANQGSEA. CDR3 length: 13 residues. The CDR3 spells CSVARQGGNTIYF.

This rearrangement joins TRBV12-3 or TRBV12-4 to TRBJ2-2; TCRdb lists TRBD2, though no DNA is available to test this call. There are 14 residues in the CDR3. The CDR3 protein is CASSWGLTTGELFF.

The rearrangement links TRBV9 to TRBJ1-2; TCRdb reports TRBD1, a call that lacks DNA to check it against. The CDR3 extends over 16 amino acids. Germline CDR1 and CDR2: SGDLS and YYNGEE. The CDR3 region is CASNLRQEGYNYGYTF.

The CDR3: CSARNRYYEQYF. The chain employs TRBV20-1 and TRBJ2-7. Germline loops: CDR1 DFQATT, CDR2 SNEGSKA (reference sequence). The CDR3 loop spans 12 amino acids.

The V call is TRBV5-6, the J call TRBJ2-3. CDR1 and CDR2 from the germline V gene are SGHDT and YYEEEE. CDR3 length equals 15 residues. This CDR3 reads CASSLEVRSTDTQYF.